These 3 T cell receptor beta chains came from one sample sequenced in a study of T-cell reconstitution after alpha-beta-depleted transplantation in children. The TCRbeta library incorporated unique molecular identifiers. TCRdb used MiXCR to reprocess the PCR reads, holding one entry per CDR3 protein. The table lists approximately 340,000 distinct CDR3 sequences, over 9% of them singletons. The sequencing here drew on PBMCs from the stem cell graft donor, taken from the stem cell graft. The receptors originated from a human donor who donated a stem cell graft to a child with acute lymphoblastic leukemia.

Details on this clonotype: A much bigger clone sits one base away, suggesting this may be a read error. V gene TRBV12-3 or TRBV12-4 combines with J gene TRBJ1-5; D is perhaps TRBD1 (5 bases). The CDR3 runs 14 residues. This CDR3 is CASSDSYSDQPQHF. The CDR3 region has the DNA TGTGCCAGCAGTGACAGTTATAGCGATCAGCCCCAGCATTTT.

The rearrangement uses TRBV12-3 or TRBV12-4 and TRBJ1-1; tentatively, D is TRBD1 (5 bases). There are 16 residues in the CDR3. The V gene lost 3 bases and the J gene lost 1 base, with 15 bases spanning the gap. The CDR3 sequence is CASSFSRGRKNTEAFF. In DNA form, the CDR3 reads TGTGCCAGCAGTTTCTCCCGGGGACGGAAGAACACTGAAGCTTTCTTT.

The chain has TRBV15 and TRBJ2-7; D is tentatively TRBD1 or TRBD2 (6 bases each). CDR3 size: 16 residues. The V end lost 0 bases, the J end lost 0 bases, and 12 bases lay between the germline ends. Germline CDR1 and CDR2: LNHNV and YYDKDF (reference sequence). The CDR3 bases are TGTGCCACCAGCAGAGATCAAGGGGGGAGCTCCTACGAGCAGTACTTC. This sequence encodes CATSRDQGGSSYEQYF.